The present T cell receptor beta chain was sequenced within a study of preoperative IRX-2 immunotherapy in early breast cancer. The treatment is: preoperative locoregional IRX-2 cytokine immunotherapy. Preoperative locoregional IRX-2 cytokine immunotherapy was tested in the phase Ib source study. The CDR3 is 15 residues long. V shed 5 bases and J shed 1 base, with 15 bases lying between them. The germline gives CDR1 SGDLS, CDR2 YYNGEE. Profiling relied on immunoSEQ multiplex PCR, and the TCRdb table lists in-frame clones only, not all of them. The table records 35,000 to 40,000 clones, around 82% of them present only once.

The chain is built from TRBV9 and TRBJ2-5; no clear D. Sequenced material: lymph node tissue, taken after IRX-2 immunotherapy. The sequence came from a human donor with breast cancer. The CDR3 is CASSEVGSPQETQYF. In DNA form, the CDR3 reads TGTGCCAGCAGTGAGGTGGGGTCCCCCCAAGAGACCCAGTACTTC.